The rows below give T cell receptor beta chains drawn from one sample of a study of cytomegalovirus exposure and HLA in healthy donors. Using immunoSEQ multiplex PCR, the repertoire was profiled, and TCRdb retains in-frame clones only, with some absent. The table shows hundreds of thousands of clones, with around 86% occurring only once. Sequences were obtained from PBMCs. These receptors all come from a woman under 30 in good health and CMV-seropositive. CDR3s include the opening cysteine and the closing phenylalanine or tryptophan. The size entry is marked missing in some rows and otherwise reads once, few, many or a size class.

j_call clone_size v_call cdr3_length cdr3_aa
TRBJ2-5 NA TRBV7-2 15 CASSLRLAGLETQYF
TRBJ1-1 NA TRBV9 16 CASSPHREQMNTEAFF
TRBJ1-1 NA TRBV5-1 14 CASSLPRESTEAFF
TRBJ2-7 NA TRBV7-2 16 CASSLRREGPSYEQYF
TRBJ2-7 NA TRBV9 13 CASSVTGEYEQYF
TRBJ2-1 NA TRBV6-5 15 CASSRLAGGHNEQFF
TRBJ2-7 NA TRBV5-1 13 CASSSPSVEEQYF
TRBJ2-7 NA TRBV5-6 14 CASSLVSRVLEQYF
TRBJ2-3 NA TRBV19 18 CASSIAGTSGGTPYTQYF
TRBJ2-2 NA TRBV7-2 12 CASSFITGELFF
TRBJ2-1 NA TRBV2 13 CAGRQGTYNEQFF
TRBJ1-3 NA TRBV7-9 14 CAGVRGGSGNTIYF
TRBJ2-1 NA TRBV5-1 15 CASSLAGTEYNEQFF
TRBJ2-3 once TRBV27 17 CASSPTPEVSYTDTQYF
TRBJ2-7 NA TRBV5-1 12 CASSRDSYEQYF
TRBJ1-2 few TRBV28 11 CASSLYGGYTF
TRBJ2-7 NA TRBV5-1 13 CASSLGGTGEQYF